The source of this T cell receptor beta chain is a study of cytomegalovirus exposure and HLA in healthy donors. This clone was detected a few times. A multiplex PCR was run with 60 Vbeta primers and 13 Jbeta primers. Here immunoSEQ multiplex PCR was the method, and the copy in TCRdb shows in-frame clones only, minus some. Of approximately 160,000 clones in the sample, roughly four fifths were seen once. The TCR comes from a middle-aged man in good health and CMV-seronegative. Source material: PBMCs.

CDR3 bases: TGCGCCAGCAGCCAGCCGGCCCGTGGGCCTAACTATGGCTACACCTTC. Translating gives CASSQPARGPNYGYTF. This chain connects TRBV4-1 to TRBJ1-2, with D unresolved. V shed 3 bases and J shed 0 bases, with 14 bases lying between them. This CDR3 spans 16 amino acids. CDR1 MGHRA and CDR2 YSYEKL come from the germline V gene.